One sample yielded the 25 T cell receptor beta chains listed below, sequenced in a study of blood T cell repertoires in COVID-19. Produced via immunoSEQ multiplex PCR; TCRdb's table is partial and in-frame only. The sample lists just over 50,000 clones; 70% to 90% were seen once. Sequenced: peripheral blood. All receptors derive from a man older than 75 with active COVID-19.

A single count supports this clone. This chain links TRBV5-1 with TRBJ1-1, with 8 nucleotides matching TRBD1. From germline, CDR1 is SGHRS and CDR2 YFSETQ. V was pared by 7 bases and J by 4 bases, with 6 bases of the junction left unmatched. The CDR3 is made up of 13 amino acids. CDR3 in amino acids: CASVGQGSTEAFF. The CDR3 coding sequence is TGCGCCAGCGTAGGACAGGGTAGCACTGAAGCTTTCTTT.

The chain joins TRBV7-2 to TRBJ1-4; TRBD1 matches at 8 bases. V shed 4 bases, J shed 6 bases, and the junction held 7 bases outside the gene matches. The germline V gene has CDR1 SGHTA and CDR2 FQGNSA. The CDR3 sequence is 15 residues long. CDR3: CASSSGQGAHEKLFF. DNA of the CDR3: TGTGCCAGCAGCTCCGGCCAGGGGGCGCATGAAAAACTGTTTTTT.

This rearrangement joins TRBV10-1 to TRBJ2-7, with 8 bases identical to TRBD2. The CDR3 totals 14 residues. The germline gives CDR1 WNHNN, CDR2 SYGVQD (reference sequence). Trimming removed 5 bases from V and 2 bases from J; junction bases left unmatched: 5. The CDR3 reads CASSPPGLAYEQYF. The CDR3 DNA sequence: TGCGCCAGCAGTCCACCGGGACTAGCCTACGAGCAGTACTTC.

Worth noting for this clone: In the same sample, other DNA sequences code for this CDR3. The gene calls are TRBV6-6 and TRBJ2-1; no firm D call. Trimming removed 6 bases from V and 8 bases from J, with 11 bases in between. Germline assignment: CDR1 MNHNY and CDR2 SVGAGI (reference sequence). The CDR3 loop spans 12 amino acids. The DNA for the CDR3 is TGTGCCAGCAGCACCCTCGGAGATGAGCAGTTCTTC. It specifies CASSTLGDEQFF.

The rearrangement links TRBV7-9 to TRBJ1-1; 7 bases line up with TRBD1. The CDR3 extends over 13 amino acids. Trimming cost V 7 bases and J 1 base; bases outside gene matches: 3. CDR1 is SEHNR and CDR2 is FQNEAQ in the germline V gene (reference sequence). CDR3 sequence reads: CASTRQGNTEAFF. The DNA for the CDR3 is TGTGCCAGCACCCGACAGGGGAACACTGAAGCTTTCTTT. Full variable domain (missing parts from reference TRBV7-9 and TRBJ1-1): DTGVSQNPRHKITKRGQNVTFRCDPISEHNRLYWYRQTLGQGPEFLTYFQNEAQLEKSRLLSDRFSAERPKGSFSTLEIQRTEQGDSAMYLCASTRQGNTEAFFGQGTRLTVV.

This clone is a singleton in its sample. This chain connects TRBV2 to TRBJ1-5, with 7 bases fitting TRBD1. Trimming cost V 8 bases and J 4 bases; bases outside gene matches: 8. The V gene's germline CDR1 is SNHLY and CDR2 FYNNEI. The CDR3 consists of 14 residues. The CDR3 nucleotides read TGTGCCAGCGCGCGACAGGGCGGAAATCAGCCCCAGCATTTT. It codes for CASARQGGNQPQHF.

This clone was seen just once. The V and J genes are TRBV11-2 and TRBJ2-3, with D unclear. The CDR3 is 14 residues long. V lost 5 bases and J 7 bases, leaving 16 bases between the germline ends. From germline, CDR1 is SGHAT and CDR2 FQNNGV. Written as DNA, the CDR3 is TGTGCCAGCAGCCGCCAAGAACTGCCCTATACGCAGTATTTT. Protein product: CASSRQELPYTQYF.

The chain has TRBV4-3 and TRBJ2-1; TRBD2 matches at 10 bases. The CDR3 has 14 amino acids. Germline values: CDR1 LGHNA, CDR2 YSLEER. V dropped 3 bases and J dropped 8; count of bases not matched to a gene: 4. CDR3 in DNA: TGCGCCAGCAGCCACCTAGCGGGAGAGGATGAGCAGTTCTTC. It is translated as CASSHLAGEDEQFF.

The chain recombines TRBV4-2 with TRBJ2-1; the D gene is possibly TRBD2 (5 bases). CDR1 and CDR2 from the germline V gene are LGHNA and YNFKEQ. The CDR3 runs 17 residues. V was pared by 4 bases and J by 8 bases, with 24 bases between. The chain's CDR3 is CASSPGSLRDLEYEQFF. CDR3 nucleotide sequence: TGTGCCAGCAGCCCCGGGTCACTCCGGGATCTTGAGTATGAGCAGTTCTTC.

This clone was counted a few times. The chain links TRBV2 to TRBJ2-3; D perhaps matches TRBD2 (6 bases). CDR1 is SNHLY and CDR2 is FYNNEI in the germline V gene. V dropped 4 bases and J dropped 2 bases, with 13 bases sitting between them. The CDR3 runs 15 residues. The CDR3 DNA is TGTGCCAGCAGTGGGGATAGCGGAACCACAGATACGCAGTATTTT. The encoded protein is CASSGDSGTTDTQYF. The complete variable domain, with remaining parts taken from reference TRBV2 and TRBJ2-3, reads EPEVTQTPSHQVTQMGQEVILRCVPISNHLYFYWYRQILGQKVEFLVSFYNNEISEKSEIFDDQFSVERPDGSNFTLKIRSTKLEDSAMYFCASSGDSGTTDTQYFGPGTRLTVL.

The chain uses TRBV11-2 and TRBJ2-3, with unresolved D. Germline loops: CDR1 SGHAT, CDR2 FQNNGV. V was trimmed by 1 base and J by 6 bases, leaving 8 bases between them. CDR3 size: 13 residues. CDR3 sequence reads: CASSLGVEDTQYF. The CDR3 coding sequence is TGTGCCAGCAGCTTAGGAGTTGAGGATACGCAGTATTTT.

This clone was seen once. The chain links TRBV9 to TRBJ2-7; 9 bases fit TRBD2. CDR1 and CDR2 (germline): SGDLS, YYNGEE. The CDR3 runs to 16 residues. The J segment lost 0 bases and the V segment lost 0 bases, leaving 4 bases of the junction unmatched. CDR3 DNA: TGTGCCAGCAGCGTAGACGCTAGCGGGGCCTCCTACGAGCAGTACTTC. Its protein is CASSVDASGASYEQYF.

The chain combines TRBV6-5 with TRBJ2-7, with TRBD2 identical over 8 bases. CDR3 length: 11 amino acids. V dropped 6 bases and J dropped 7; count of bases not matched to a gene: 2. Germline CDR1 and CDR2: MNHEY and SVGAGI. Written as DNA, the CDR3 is TGTGCCAGCAGCCCGGGAGGGGAGCAGTACTTC. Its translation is CASSPGGEQYF.

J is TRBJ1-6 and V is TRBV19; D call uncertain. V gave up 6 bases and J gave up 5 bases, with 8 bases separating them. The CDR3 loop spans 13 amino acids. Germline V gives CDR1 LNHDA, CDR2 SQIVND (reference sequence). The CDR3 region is CASRTVDNSPLHF. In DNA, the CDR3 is TGTGCCAGTAGAACAGTGGATAATTCACCCCTCCACTTT.

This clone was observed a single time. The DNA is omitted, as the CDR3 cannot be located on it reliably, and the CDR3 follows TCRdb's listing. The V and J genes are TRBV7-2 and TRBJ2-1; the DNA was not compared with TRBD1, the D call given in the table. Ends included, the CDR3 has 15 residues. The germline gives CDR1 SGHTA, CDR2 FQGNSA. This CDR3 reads CASNPFRARDNEQFF.

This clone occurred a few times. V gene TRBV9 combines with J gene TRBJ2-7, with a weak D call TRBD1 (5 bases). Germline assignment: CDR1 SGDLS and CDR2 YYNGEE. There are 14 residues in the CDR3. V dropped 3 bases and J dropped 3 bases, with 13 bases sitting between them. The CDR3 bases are TGTGCCAGCAGCGCTAAAGGGGTGGGCTACGAGCAGTACTTC. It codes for CASSAKGVGYEQYF.

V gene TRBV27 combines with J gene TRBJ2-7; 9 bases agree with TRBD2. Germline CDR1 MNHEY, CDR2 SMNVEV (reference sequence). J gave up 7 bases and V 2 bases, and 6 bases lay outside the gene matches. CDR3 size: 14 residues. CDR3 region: CASSLIAGVGEQYF. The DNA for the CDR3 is TGTGCCAGCAGTTTAATAGCGGGAGTTGGAGAGCAGTACTTC.

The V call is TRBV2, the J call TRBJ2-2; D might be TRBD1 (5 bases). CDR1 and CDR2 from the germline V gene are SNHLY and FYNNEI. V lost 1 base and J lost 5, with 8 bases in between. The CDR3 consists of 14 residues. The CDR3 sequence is CASSEDQGTGELFF. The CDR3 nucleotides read TGTGCCAGCAGTGAAGATCAGGGAACCGGGGAGCTGTTTTTT. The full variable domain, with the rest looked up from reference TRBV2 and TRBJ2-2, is EPEVTQTPSHQVTQMGQEVILRCVPISNHLYFYWYRQILGQKVEFLVSFYNNEISEKSEIFDDQFSVERPDGSNFTLKIRSTKLEDSAMYFCASSEDQGTGELFFGEGSRLTVL.

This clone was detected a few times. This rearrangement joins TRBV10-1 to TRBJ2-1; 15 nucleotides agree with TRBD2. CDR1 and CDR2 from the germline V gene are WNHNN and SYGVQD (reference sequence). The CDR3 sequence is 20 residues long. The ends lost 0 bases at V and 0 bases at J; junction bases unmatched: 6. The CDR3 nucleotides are TGCGCCAGCAGTGAGTCGACTCTGGGACTAGCGGGAGGCTCCTACAATGAGCAGTTCTTC. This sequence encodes CASSESTLGLAGGSYNEQFF.

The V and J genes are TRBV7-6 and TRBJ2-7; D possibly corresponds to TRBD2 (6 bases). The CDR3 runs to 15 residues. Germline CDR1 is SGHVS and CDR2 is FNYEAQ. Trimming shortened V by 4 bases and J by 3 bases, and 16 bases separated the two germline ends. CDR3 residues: CASSSGLGSSYEQYF. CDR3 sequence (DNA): TGTGCCAGCAGCTCAGGCCTCGGGAGTAGCTACGAGCAGTACTTC.

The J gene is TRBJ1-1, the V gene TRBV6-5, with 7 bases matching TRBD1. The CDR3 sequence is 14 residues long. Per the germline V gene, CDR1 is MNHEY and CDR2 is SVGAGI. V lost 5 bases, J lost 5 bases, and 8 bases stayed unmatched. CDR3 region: CASSRETGQTEAFF. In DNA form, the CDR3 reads TGTGCCAGCAGTCGTGAGACAGGGCAGACTGAAGCTTTCTTT.

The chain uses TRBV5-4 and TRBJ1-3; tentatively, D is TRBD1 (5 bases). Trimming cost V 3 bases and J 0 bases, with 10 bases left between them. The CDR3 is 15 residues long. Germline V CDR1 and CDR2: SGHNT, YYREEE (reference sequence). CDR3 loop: CASSSPDSSGNTIYF. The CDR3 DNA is TGTGCCAGCAGCTCCCCAGACAGCTCTGGAAACACCATATATTTT.

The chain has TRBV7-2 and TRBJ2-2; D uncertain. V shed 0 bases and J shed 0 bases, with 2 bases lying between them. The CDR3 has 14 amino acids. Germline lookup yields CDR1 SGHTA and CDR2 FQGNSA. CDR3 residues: CASSLASNTGELFF. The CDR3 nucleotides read TGTGCCAGCAGCTTAGCCTCGAACACCGGGGAGCTGTTTTTT.

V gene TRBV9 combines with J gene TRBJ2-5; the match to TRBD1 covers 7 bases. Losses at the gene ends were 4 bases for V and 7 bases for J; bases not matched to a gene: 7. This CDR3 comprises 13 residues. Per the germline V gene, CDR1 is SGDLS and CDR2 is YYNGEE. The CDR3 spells CASSYRGPGTQYF. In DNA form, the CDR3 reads TGTGCCAGCAGCTACAGGGGCCCTGGGACCCAGTACTTC. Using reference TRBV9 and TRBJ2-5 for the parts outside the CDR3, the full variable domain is DSGVTQTPKHLITATGQRVTLRCSPRSGDLSVYWYQQSLDQGLQFLIQYYNGEERAKGNILERFSAQQFPDLHSELNLSSLELGDSALYFCASSYRGPGTQYFGPGTRLLVL.

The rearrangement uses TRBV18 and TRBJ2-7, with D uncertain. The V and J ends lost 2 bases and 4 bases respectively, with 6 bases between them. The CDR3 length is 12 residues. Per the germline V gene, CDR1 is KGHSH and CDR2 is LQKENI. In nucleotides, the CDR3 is TGTGCCAGCTCACCAGCTGCGTACGAGCAGTACTTC. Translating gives CASSPAAYEQYF.